These T cell receptor beta chains were read from a single sample in a study of cytomegalovirus exposure and HLA in healthy donors. Produced via immunoSEQ multiplex PCR; TCRdb's table is partial and in-frame only. The data show about 120,000 clones, with over 50% seen just once and more than 6.5% held by the top ten. The sequenced sample was PBMCs. The receptors stem from a woman aged 40 to 50 in good health and CMV-seropositive. Both conserved end residues are part of each CDR3. The order of the fields is clone size, V gene, J gene, D gene, CDR3 DNA, CDR3 protein. A D gene is named only where the DNA matches it firmly. Clone size is given for some rows only: seen once, a few or many times, or a class if the clone is expanded.

size: NA
V: TRBV30
J: TRBJ1-2
D: NA
DNA: TGTGCCTGGAGTGCGGACATTAACTATGGCTACACCTTC
CDR3: CAWSADINYGYTF

size: NA
V: TRBV2
J: TRBJ1-2
D: NA
DNA: TGTGCCAGCAGCTCGGTGCCGCGGCAGGGGGGCTACACCTTC
CDR3: CASSSVPRQGGYTF

size: NA
V: TRBV11-2
J: TRBJ2-2
D: TRBD1
DNA: TGTGCCAGCAGCTTAGCCCCAGGGGGACGGAACACCGGGGAGCTGTTTTTT
CDR3: CASSLAPGGRNTGELFF

size: NA
V: TRBV7-8
J: TRBJ1-5
D: TRBD1
DNA: TGTGCCAGCAGCTTAGCTGCAGGGGGTGGCAATCAGCCCCAGCATTTT
CDR3: CASSLAAGGGNQPQHF

size: NA
V: TRBV6-5
J: TRBJ2-7
D: TRBD1
DNA: TGTGCCAGCAGTTACCCACCGGGACAGGGGGGAGGGGAGCAGTACTTC
CDR3: CASSYPPGQGGGEQYF

size: NA
V: TRBV7-8
J: TRBJ1-1
D: NA
DNA: TGTGCCAGCAGCCAGATCGAGGACACTGAAGCTTTCTTT
CDR3: CASSQIEDTEAFF

size: NA
V: TRBV28
J: TRBJ1-5
D: NA
DNA: TGTGCCAGCAGTCCCTCCGGGGGGGCGCGAAGCAATCAGCCCCAGCATTTT
CDR3: CASSPSGGARSNQPQHF

size: NA
V: TRBV7-6
J: TRBJ2-1
D: TRBD2
DNA: TGTGCCAGCAGCCTTAGCGGGAGGAGGAATAATGAGCAGTTCTTC
CDR3: CASSLSGRRNNEQFF

size: NA
V: TRBV27
J: TRBJ1-2
D: NA
DNA: TGTGCCAGCAGTTTTGTAGGGGGAGGGTCTGACTACACCTTC
CDR3: CASSFVGGGSDYTF

size: few
V: TRBV7-6
J: TRBJ2-3
D: TRBD2
DNA: TGTGCCAGCAGCTTAAACGCGGGAGGAACTAGCACAGATACGCAGTATTTT
CDR3: CASSLNAGGTSTDTQYF

size: NA
V: TRBV5-8
J: TRBJ2-1
D: TRBD1
DNA: TGTGCCAGCAGCCCCATCGTCAGTACCCGACAGGGGGTAATGAACAATGAGCAGTTCTTC
CDR3: CASSPIVSTRQGVMNNEQFF

size: NA
V: TRBV2
J: TRBJ1-4
D: NA
DNA: TGTGCCAGCAGGACGGGATATAATGAAAAACTGTTTTTT
CDR3: CASRTGYNEKLFF

size: medium-sized
V: TRBV28
J: TRBJ2-7
D: NA
DNA: TGTGCCAGCAGTTTACAGCGCACGTCCTACGAGCAGTACTTC
CDR3: CASSLQRTSYEQYF

size: NA
V: TRBV28
J: TRBJ2-7
D: TRBD1
DNA: TGTGCCAGCAGTTCCGGGACAGGGGGCCAGCAGTACTTC
CDR3: CASSSGTGGQQYF

size: NA
V: TRBV7-2
J: TRBJ2-7
D: TRBD2
DNA: TGTGCCAGCAGCTTAGGGCGGGGGGCTTCCTACGAGCAGTACTTC
CDR3: CASSLGRGASYEQYF

size: once
V: TRBV5-4
J: TRBJ2-1
D: NA
DNA: TGTGCCAGCAGCTTATCCGGTGGTCTTGAGCAGTTCTTC
CDR3: CASSLSGGLEQFF

size: NA
V: TRBV30
J: TRBJ1-2
D: NA
DNA: TGTGCCTGGAGCCACAGGGAGGGCTACACCTTC
CDR3: CAWSHREGYTF

size: NA
V: TRBV5-6
J: TRBJ2-7
D: NA
DNA: TGTGCCAGCAGCCAAGGGGGTGCAGGGGCTGCGTACGAGCAGTACTTC
CDR3: CASSQGGAGAAYEQYF

size: NA
V: TRBV6-5
J: TRBJ2-3
D: NA
DNA: TGTGCCAGCAGTTACTCCGGGTGGACAGATACGCAGTATTTT
CDR3: CASSYSGWTDTQYF

size: NA
V: TRBV6-5
J: TRBJ2-1
D: NA
DNA: TGTGCCAGCAGTCCGGGTGGGAGCTCCTACAATGAGCAGTTCTTC
CDR3: CASSPGGSSYNEQFF

size: NA
V: TRBV11-3
J: TRBJ2-1
D: TRBD1
DNA: TGTGCCAGCAGCCGCCGACAGGGTTACAATGAGCAGTTCTTC
CDR3: CASSRRQGYNEQFF

size: NA
V: TRBV29-1
J: TRBJ1-1
D: TRBD1
DNA: TGCAGCGCCCGAGAGGGGGCGAACACTGAAGCTTTCTTT
CDR3: CSAREGANTEAFF

size: NA
V: TRBV6-1
J: TRBJ1-6
D: TRBD1
DNA: TGTGCCAGCAGTGATGTCGCAGGGGGGAATTCACCCCTCCACTTT
CDR3: CASSDVAGGNSPLHF

size: NA
V: TRBV7-6
J: TRBJ1-5
D: NA
DNA: TGTGCCAGCAGCTTAGACACTAGCAATCAGCCCCAGCATTTT
CDR3: CASSLDTSNQPQHF

size: NA
V: TRBV6-5
J: TRBJ1-2
D: NA
DNA: TGTGCCAGCGCTTACACCCAGGACAGTAGAAGTGGCTACACCTTC
CDR3: CASAYTQDSRSGYTF

size: NA
V: TRBV11-3
J: TRBJ1-1
D: TRBD1
DNA: TGTGCCAGCAGCTCAGGAAGACAGGGGGCGAACACTGAAGCTTTCTTT
CDR3: CASSSGRQGANTEAFF

size: NA
V: TRBV10-1
J: TRBJ2-2
D: NA
DNA: TGCGCCAGCAGTGAGGTGGGGAGCGGGGAGCTGTTTTTT
CDR3: CASSEVGSGELFF

size: NA
V: TRBV5-5
J: TRBJ1-3
D: NA
DNA: TGTGCCAGCAGCTCGGCTGGGGCAGGTGGAAACACCATATATTTT
CDR3: CASSSAGAGGNTIYF

size: few
V: TRBV5-6
J: TRBJ1-1
D: NA
DNA: TGTGCCAGCAGCTTGCTCAGGGGGAACACTGAAGCTTTCTTT
CDR3: CASSLLRGNTEAFF

size: few
V: TRBV28
J: TRBJ2-7
D: TRBD2
DNA: TGTGCCAGCAGTAAGACTAGCGGGAGTCTTGAGCAGTACTTC
CDR3: CASSKTSGSLEQYF

size: NA
V: TRBV5-6
J: TRBJ2-7
D: NA
DNA: TGTGCCAGCAGCTTACCCCTATCAACTCACGAGCAGTACTTC
CDR3: CASSLPLSTHEQYF

size: NA
V: TRBV6-1
J: TRBJ2-7
D: TRBD1
DNA: TGTGCCAGCAGGGGACAGGTCCCCAGCTCCTACGAGCAGTACTTC
CDR3: CASRGQVPSSYEQYF

size: NA
V: TRBV27
J: TRBJ1-1
D: NA
DNA: TGTGCCAGCAGTGCGACGGGGAACACTGAAGCTTTCTTT
CDR3: CASSATGNTEAFF

size: NA
V: TRBV6-1
J: TRBJ1-6
D: TRBD1
DNA: TGTGCCAGCAGCGGGGGACAGGGGTCATCTTCACCCCTCCACTTT
CDR3: CASSGGQGSSSPLHF

size: NA
V: TRBV5-4
J: TRBJ2-3
D: TRBD2
DNA: TGTGCCAGCAGCTTGGAGTTTGGAGTAGCGGGGGGAACAGATACGCAGTATTTT
CDR3: CASSLEFGVAGGTDTQYF

size: NA
V: TRBV7-8
J: TRBJ2-5
D: TRBD2
DNA: TGTGCCAGCAGCTTATCCCCTAGCGGGGGGGTGGGAGAGACCCAGTACTTC
CDR3: CASSLSPSGGVGETQYF

size: NA
V: TRBV28
J: TRBJ2-3
D: NA
DNA: TGTGCCAGCAGTTCCCGCGACTCAGATACGCAGTATTTT
CDR3: CASSSRDSDTQYF

size: NA
V: TRBV15
J: TRBJ1-2
D: NA
DNA: TGTGCCACCAGCAGAGATTGGACTTCGGAAGGCTACACCTTC
CDR3: CATSRDWTSEGYTF

size: few
V: TRBV6-1
J: TRBJ1-5
D: NA
DNA: TGTGCCAGCGGAGAACCCGGAGGGGATCAGCCCCAGCATTTT
CDR3: CASGEPGGDQPQHF

size: NA
V: TRBV19
J: TRBJ2-7
D: NA
DNA: TGTGCCAGTAGGGACTACGCGACGGGATACGAGCAGTACTTC
CDR3: CASRDYATGYEQYF

size: NA
V: TRBV10-3
J: TRBJ1-2
D: TRBD1
DNA: TGTGCCATCAGTGAGCCTTCCGGGACAGCAGATGGCTACACCTTC
CDR3: CAISEPSGTADGYTF

size: NA
V: TRBV30
J: TRBJ2-3
D: NA
DNA: TGTGCCTGGATTAGGGGTAGCACAGATACGCAGTATTTT
CDR3: CAWIRGSTDTQYF